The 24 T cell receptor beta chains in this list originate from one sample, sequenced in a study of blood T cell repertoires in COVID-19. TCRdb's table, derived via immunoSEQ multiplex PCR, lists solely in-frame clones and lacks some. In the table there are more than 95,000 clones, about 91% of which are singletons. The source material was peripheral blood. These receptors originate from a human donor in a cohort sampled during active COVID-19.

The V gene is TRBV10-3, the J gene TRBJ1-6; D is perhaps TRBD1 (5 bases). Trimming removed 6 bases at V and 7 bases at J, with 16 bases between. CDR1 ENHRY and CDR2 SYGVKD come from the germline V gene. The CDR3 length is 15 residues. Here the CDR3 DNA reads TGTGCCATCAGATTCGGAGGAGGGGACAATTCACCCCTCCACTTT. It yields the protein CAIRFGGGDNSPLHF.

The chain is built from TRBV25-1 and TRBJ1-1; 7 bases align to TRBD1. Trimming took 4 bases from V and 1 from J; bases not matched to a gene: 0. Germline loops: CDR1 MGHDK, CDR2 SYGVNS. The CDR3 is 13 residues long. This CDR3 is CASSGQGNTEAFF. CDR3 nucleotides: TGTGCCAGCAGTGGACAGGGGAACACTGAAGCTTTCTTT.

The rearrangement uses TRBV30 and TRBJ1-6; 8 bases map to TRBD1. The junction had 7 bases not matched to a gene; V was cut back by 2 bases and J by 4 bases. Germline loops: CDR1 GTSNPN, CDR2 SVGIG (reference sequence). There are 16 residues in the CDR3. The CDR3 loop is CAWSSAGGWYNSPLHF. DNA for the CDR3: TGTGCCTGGAGTTCAGCAGGGGGCTGGTATAATTCACCCCTCCACTTT.

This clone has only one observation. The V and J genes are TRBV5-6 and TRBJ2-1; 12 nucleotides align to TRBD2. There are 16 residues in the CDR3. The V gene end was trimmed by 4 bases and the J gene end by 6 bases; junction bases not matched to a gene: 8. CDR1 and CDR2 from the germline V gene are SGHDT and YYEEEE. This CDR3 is CASSPAGLAGRNEQFF. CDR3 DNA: TGTGCCAGCAGCCCGGCGGGACTAGCGGGCCGCAATGAGCAGTTCTTC.

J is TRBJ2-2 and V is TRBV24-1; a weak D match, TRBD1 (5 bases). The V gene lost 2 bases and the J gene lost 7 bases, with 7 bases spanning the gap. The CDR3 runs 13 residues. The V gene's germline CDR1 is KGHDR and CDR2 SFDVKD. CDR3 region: CATSDSQGGELFF. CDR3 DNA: TGTGCCACCAGTGATTCTCAGGGCGGGGAGCTGTTTTTT.

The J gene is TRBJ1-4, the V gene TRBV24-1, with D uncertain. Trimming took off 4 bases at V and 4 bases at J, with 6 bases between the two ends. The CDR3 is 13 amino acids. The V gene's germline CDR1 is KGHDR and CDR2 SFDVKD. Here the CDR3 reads CATSDPNNEKLFF. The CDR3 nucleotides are TGTGCCACCAGTGACCCTAATAATGAAAAACTGTTTTTT.

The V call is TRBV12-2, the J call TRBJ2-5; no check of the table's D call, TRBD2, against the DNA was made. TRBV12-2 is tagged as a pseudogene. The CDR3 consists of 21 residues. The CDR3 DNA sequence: TGTGCAAGTCGCTGGCGAAGGTTGTCTAGCCTAAGTGGGGGGATACAAGAGACCCAGTACTTC. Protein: CASRWRRLSSLSGGIQETQYF.

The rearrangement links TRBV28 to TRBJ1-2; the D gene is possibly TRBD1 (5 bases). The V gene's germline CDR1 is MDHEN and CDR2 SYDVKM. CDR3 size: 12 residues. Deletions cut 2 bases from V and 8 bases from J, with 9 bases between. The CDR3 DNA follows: TGTGCCAGCAGTTTAGGCAGGGCGGGCTACACCTTC. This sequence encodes CASSLGRAGYTF.

DNA of the CDR3: TGTGCCAGCCGGCGGAGGGGGGGTTCCTCAGAGACCCAGTACTTC. Translated: CASRRRGGSSETQYF. This chain connects TRBV7-6 to TRBJ2-5; D may be TRBD2 (7 bases). V was shortened by 8 bases and J by 4 bases, with 20 bases between the two germline ends. The CDR3 sequence is 15 residues long. The germline CDR1 and CDR2 sequences are SGHVS and FNYEAQ.

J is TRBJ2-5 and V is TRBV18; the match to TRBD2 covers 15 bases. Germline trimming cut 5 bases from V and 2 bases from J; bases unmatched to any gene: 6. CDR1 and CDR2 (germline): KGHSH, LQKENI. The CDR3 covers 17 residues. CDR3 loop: CASSAWTSGREQETQYF. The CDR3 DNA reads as TGTGCCAGCTCAGCCTGGACTAGCGGGAGGGAACAAGAGACCCAGTACTTC.

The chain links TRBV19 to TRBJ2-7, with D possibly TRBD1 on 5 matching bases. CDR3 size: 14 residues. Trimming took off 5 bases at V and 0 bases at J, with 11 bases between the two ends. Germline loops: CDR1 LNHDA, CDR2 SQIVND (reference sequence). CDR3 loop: CASSFRVSSYEQYF. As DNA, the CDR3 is TGTGCCAGTAGTTTCAGGGTGAGCTCCTACGAGCAGTACTTC.

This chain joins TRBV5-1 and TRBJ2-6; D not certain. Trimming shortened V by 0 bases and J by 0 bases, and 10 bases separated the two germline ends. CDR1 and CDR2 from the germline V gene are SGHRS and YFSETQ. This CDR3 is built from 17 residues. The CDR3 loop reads CASSLGTVASGANVLTF. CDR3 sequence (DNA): TGCGCCAGCAGCTTGGGAACGGTAGCCTCTGGGGCCAACGTCCTGACTTTC.

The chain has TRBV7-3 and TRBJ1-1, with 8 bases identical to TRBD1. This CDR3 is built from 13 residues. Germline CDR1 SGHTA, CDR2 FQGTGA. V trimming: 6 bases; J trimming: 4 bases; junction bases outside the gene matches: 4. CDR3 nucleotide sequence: TGTGCCAGCAGTGACAGGGGTAGCACTGAAGCTTTCTTT. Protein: CASSDRGSTEAFF.

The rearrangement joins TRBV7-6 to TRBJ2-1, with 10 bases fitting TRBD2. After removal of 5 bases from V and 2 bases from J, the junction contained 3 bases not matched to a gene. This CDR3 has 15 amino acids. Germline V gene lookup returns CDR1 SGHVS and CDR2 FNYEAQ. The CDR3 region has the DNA TGTGCCAGCAGCCCAAGCGGGGGGGCCTACAATGAGCAGTTCTTC. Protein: CASSPSGGAYNEQFF. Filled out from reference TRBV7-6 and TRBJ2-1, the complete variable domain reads GAGVSQSPRYKVTKRGQDVALRCDPISGHVSLYWYRQALGQGPEFLTYFNYEAQQDKSGLPNDRFSAERPEGSISTLTIQRTEQRDSAMYRCASSPSGGAYNEQFFGPGTRLTVL.

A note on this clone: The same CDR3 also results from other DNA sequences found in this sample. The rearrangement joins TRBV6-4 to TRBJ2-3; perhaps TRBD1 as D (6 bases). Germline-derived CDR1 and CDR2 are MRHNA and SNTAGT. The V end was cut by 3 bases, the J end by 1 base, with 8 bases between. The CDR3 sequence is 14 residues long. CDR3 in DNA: TGTGCCAGCAGTGAGGCAGGGGGCACAGATACGCAGTATTTT. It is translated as CASSEAGGTDTQYF.

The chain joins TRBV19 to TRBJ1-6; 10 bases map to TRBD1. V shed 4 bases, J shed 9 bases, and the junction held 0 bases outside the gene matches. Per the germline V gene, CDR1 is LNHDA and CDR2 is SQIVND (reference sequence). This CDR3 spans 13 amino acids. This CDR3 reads CASSRDRGSPLHF. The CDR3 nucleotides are TGTGCCAGTAGTAGGGACAGGGGTTCACCCCTCCACTTT.

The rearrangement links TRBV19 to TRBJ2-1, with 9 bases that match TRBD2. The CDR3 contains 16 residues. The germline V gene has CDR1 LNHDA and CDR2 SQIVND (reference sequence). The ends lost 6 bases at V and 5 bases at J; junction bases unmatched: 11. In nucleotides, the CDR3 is TGTGCCAGTAGCTCCCCTCTAGCGGGGTCAGACAATGAGCAGTTCTTC. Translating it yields CASSSPLAGSDNEQFF.

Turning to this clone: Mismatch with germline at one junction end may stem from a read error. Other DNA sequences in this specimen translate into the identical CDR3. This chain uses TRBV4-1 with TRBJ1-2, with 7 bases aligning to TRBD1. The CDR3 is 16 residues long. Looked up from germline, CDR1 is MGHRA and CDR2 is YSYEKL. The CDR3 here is CASSQASRGPGYGYTF. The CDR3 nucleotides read TGCGCTAGCAGCCAAGCATCTAGGGGGCCGGGCTATGGCTACACCTTC.

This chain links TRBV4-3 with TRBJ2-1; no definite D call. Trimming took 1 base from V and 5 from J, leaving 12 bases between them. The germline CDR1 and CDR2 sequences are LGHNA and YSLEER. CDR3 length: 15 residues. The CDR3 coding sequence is TGCGCCAGCAGCCAAGTACTGGGCTTAAACAATGAGCAGTTCTTC. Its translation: CASSQVLGLNNEQFF.

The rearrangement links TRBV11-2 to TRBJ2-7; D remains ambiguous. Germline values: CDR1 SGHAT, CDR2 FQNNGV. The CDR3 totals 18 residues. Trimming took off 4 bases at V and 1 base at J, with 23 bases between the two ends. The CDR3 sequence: CASSSTAGFSSISYEQYF. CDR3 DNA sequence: TGTGCCAGCAGCTCAACCGCAGGATTTTCATCAATATCCTACGAGCAGTACTTC. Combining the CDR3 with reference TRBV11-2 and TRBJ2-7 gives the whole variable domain EAGVAQSPRYKIIEKRQSVAFWCNPISGHATLYWYQQILGQGPKLLIQFQNNGVVDDSQLPKDRFSAERLKGVDSTLKIQPAKLEDSAVYLCASSSTAGFSSISYEQYFGPGTRLTVT.

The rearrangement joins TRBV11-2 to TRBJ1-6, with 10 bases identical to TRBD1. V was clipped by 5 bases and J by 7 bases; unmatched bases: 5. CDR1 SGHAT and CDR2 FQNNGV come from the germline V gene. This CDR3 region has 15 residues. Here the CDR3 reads CASSHRDRGNSPLHF. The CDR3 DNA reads TGTGCCAGCAGCCACCGGGACAGGGGCAATTCACCCCTCCACTTT.

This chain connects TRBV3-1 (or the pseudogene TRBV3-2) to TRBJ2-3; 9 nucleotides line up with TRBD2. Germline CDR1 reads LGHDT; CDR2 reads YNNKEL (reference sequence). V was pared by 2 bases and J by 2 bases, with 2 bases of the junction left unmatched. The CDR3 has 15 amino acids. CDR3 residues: CASSQTSGYTDTQYF. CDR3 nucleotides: TGTGCCAGCAGCCAAACTAGCGGGTACACAGATACGCAGTATTTT.

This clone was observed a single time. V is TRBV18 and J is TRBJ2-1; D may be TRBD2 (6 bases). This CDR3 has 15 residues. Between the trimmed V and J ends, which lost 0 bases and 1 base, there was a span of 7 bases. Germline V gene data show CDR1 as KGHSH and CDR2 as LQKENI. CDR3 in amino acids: CASSPPGGSYNEQFF. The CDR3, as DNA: TGTGCCAGCTCACCACCGGGGGGTTCCTACAATGAGCAGTTCTTC.

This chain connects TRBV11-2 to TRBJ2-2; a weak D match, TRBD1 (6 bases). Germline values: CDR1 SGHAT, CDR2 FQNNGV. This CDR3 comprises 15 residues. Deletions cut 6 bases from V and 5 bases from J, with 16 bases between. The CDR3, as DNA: TGTGCCAGCAGATTACAGGGCTCAGGTACCGGGGAGCTGTTTTTT. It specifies CASRLQGSGTGELFF.